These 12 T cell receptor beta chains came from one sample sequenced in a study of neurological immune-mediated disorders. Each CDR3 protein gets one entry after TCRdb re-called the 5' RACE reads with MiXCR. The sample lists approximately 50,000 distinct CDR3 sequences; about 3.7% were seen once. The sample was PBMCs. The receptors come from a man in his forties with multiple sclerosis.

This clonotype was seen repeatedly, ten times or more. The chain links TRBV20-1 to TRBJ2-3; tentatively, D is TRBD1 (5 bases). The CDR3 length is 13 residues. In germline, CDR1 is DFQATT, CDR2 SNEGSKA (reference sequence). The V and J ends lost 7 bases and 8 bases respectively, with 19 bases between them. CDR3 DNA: TGCAGTGTAAGGAATTCGCAAAGGGGTACGCAGTATTTT. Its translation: CSVRNSQRGTQYF.

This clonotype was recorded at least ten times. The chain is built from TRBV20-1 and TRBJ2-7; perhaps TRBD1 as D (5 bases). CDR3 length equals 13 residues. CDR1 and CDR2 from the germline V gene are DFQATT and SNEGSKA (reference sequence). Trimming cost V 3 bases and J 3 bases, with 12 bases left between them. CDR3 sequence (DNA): TGCAGTGCTAGGGGCGTCAGGGTCTACGAGCAGTACTTC. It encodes CSARGVRVYEQYF.

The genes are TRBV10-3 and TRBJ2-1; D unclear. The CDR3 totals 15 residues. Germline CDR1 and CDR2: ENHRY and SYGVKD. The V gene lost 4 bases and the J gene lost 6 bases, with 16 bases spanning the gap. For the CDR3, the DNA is TGTGCCATCAGTGCTGCTTGGTGGGAAGGCAATGAGCAGTTCTTC. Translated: CAISAAWWEGNEQFF.

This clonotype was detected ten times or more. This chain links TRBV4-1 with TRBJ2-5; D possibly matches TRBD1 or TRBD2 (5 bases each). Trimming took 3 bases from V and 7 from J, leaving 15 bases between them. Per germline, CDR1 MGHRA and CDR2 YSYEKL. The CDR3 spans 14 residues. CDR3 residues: CASSQQTGQGTQYF. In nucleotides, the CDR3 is TGCGCCAGCAGCCAGCAAACGGGGCAGGGGACCCAGTACTTC.

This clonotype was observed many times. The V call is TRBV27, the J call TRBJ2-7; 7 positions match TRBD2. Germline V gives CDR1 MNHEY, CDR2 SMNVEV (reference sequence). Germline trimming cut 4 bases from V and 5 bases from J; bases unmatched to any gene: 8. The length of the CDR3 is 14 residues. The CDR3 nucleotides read TGTGCCAGCAGTTACCTCCCCGCGGGAGACGAGCAGTACTTC. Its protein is CASSYLPAGDEQYF.

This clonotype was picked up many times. The CDR3 DNA sequence: TGCAGTGCTACCCGACAGGGAAAATCACCCCTCCACTTT. This sequence encodes CSATRQGKSPLHF. The chain combines TRBV20-1 with TRBJ1-6; TRBD1 agrees at 7 bases. CDR1 is DFQATT and CDR2 is SNEGSKA in the germline V gene (reference sequence). The CDR3 contains 13 residues. V dropped 4 bases and J dropped 10; count of bases not matched to a gene: 7.

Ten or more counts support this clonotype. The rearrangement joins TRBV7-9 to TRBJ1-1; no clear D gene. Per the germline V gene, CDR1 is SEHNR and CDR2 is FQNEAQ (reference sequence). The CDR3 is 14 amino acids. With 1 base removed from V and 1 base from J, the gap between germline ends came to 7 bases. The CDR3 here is CASSLGVANTEAFF. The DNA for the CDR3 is TGTGCCAGCAGCTTAGGGGTGGCGAACACTGAAGCTTTCTTT.

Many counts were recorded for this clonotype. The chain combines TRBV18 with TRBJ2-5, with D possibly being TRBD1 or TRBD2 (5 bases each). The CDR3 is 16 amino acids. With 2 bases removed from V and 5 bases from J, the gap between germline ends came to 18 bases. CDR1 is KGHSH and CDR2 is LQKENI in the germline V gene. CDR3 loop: CASSPTRERWWETQYF. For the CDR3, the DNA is TGTGCCAGCTCACCAACCAGGGAGCGGTGGTGGGAGACCCAGTACTTC.

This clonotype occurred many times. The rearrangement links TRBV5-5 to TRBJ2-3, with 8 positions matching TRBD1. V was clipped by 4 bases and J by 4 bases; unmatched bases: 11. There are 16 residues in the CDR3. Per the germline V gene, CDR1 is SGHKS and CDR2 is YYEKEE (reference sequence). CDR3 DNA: TGTGCCAGCAGCCGGGCCGGGACAGGACTTGCAGATACGCAGTATTTT. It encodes CASSRAGTGLADTQYF.

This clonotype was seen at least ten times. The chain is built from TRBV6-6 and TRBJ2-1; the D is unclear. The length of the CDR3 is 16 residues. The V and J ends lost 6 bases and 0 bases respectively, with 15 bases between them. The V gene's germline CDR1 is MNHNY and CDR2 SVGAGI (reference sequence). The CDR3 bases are TGTGCCAGCAGCCGGACCCTCTCGAGCTCCTACAATGAGCAGTTCTTC. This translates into CASSRTLSSSYNEQFF.

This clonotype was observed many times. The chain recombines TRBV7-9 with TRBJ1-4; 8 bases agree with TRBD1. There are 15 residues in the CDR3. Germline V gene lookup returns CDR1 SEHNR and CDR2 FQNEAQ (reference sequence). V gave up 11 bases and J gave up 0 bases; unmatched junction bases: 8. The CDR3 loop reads CAGRQGPATNEKLFF. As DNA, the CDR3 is TGTGCCGGCCGACAGGGGCCAGCAACTAATGAAAAACTGTTTTTT.

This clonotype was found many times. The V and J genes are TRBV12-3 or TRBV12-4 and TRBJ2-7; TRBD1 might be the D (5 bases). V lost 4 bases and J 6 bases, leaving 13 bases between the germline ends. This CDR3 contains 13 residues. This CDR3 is CASSYSGFAEQYF. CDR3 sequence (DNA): TGTGCCAGCAGTTATTCAGGGTTCGCCGAGCAGTACTTC.